This T cell receptor (beta chain) comes out of a study of blood T cell repertoires in COVID-19. Looking at the study overall: T cells, B-cell-depleted T cells, or PBMCs supplied cDNA or gDNA.

The CDR3 spans 15 residues. V was pared by 10 bases and J by 1 base, with 12 bases of the junction left unmatched. The germline V gene encodes CDR1 LNHDA and CDR2 SQIVND (reference sequence). Participant reports of clinical history set cohort assignment. Produced via immunoSEQ multiplex PCR; TCRdb's table is partial and in-frame only. In the table there are around 300,000 clones, around nine tenths of which are singletons. The gene calls are TRBV19 and TRBJ1-1, with TRBD1 matching 7 bases. Sequenced input: PBMCs or T cells enriched from blood (not recorded which). This TCR came from a woman aged 40 to 49 who had recovered from COVID-19. In DNA, the CDR3 is TGTGCCACCAAGGCACAGGGGCGAGGGAACACTGAAGCTTTCTTT. Translating gives CATKAQGRGNTEAFF.